The 30 T cell receptor beta chains listed next were all sequenced from one sample in a study of T cells expressing NK-cell markers. TCRdb reprocessed the 5' RACE reads, keeping one entry per CDR3 protein, no DNA. This table lists roughly 170,000 distinct CDR3 sequences. The sequencing input was blood T cells: a sorted CD56 or NKG2C T cell subset, CD4+ or CD8+ T cells, or bulk PBMC T cells (not recorded which). These receptors all come from a woman aged 18-69 years in good health.

V usage is TRBV2 and J usage is TRBJ1-1; as DNA is missing, the TRBD1 call by TCRdb cannot be tested. The length of the CDR3 is 12 residues. The germline gives CDR1 SNHLY, CDR2 FYNNEI. This chain's CDR3 is CASSGTRTEAFF.

The chain joins TRBV28 to TRBJ2-3; TCRdb indicates TRBD2, and absent DNA this call remains unverified. The CDR3 is 16 amino acids. Germline assignment: CDR1 MDHEN and CDR2 SYDVKM. The CDR3 sequence: CASKLTPSGATDTQYF.

The rearrangement joins TRBV24-1 to TRBJ1-2; no DNA is available, so the TRBD1 call from TCRdb remains unchecked. Germline CDR1 KGHDR, CDR2 SFDVKD. This CDR3 is 15 amino acids long. CDR3 residues: CATSDLPGGNYGYTF.

This rearrangement joins TRBV5-1 to TRBJ2-7; there is no DNA to check the TCRdb D call of TRBD2. The CDR3 has 15 residues. The V gene's germline CDR1 is SGHRS and CDR2 YFSETQ. CDR3: CASSIRLAEAYEQYF.

The chain couples TRBV12-3 or TRBV12-4 to TRBJ1-3; no DNA is available, so the TRBD1 call from TCRdb remains unchecked. CDR3 length equals 15 residues. CDR3 region: CASSLTGAEPYTIYF.

The chain recombines TRBV20-1 with TRBJ2-3; TCRdb calls TRBD2, which cannot be checked without DNA. The CDR3 has 17 amino acids. The V gene's germline CDR1 is DFQATT and CDR2 SNEGSKA (reference sequence). The CDR3 sequence is CSARSWGVAGDADTQYF.

The chain couples TRBV15 to TRBJ2-7; no DNA is available, so the TRBD2 call from TCRdb remains unchecked. Germline lookup yields CDR1 LNHNV and CDR2 YYDKDF (reference sequence). This CDR3 region has 14 residues. CDR3 sequence reads: CATSSAGSDYEQYF. The whole variable domain, filled in from reference TRBV15 and TRBJ2-7, reads DAMVIQNPRYQVTQFGKPVTLSCSQTLNHNVMYWYQQKSSQAPKLLFHYYDKDFNNEADTPDNFQSRRPNTSFCFLDIRSPGLGDTAMYLCATSSAGSDYEQYFGPGTRLTVT.

V usage is TRBV11-2 and J usage is TRBJ2-1; TCRdb's D call of TRBD2 is untestable without DNA. The CDR3 extends over 14 amino acids. Germline CDR1 is SGHAT and CDR2 is FQNNGV. This chain's CDR3 is CASSLDRLAGAQFF.

This rearrangement joins TRBV20-1 to TRBJ2-1; TCRdb gives TRBD2 as the D gene, but with no DNA this cannot be confirmed. The CDR3 extends over 14 amino acids. The germline gives CDR1 DFQATT, CDR2 SNEGSKA (reference sequence). The chain's CDR3 is CSARGGASIIEQFF.

The V and J genes are TRBV5-4 and TRBJ1-2. The CDR3 contains 16 residues. Germline V gene sequence: CDR1 SGHNT, CDR2 YYREEE (reference sequence). The CDR3 protein is CASSQIMGGGDYGYTF.

V and J are TRBV20-1 and TRBJ1-2. In germline, CDR1 is DFQATT, CDR2 SNEGSKA (reference sequence). This CDR3 has 13 amino acids. This chain's CDR3 is CSAKRRSNYGYTF.

The rearrangement joins TRBV7-2 to TRBJ2-7; the TRBD2 assignment by TCRdb is unverifiable without DNA. CDR3 size: 14 residues. Germline CDR1 and CDR2: SGHTA and FQGNSA. CDR3 sequence: CASQVAGGYGEQYF.

V usage is TRBV9 and J usage is TRBJ1-4; TCRdb's D gene call, TRBD1, goes unchecked for lack of DNA. Germline assignment: CDR1 SGDLS and CDR2 YYNGEE. CDR3 length equals 17 residues. CDR3 protein: CASSASTGIATNEKLFF.

V and J are TRBV5-1 and TRBJ2-2; TCRdb proposes TRBD1, but this gene call is untestable without DNA. This CDR3 has 16 amino acids. The germline V gene has CDR1 SGHRS and CDR2 YFSETQ. CDR3 residues: CASSFSWGLNTGELFF. Full variable domain (outside the CDR3, taken from reference TRBV5-1 and TRBJ2-2): KAGVTQTPRYLIKTRGQQVTLSCSPISGHRSVSWYQQTPGQGLQFLFEYFSETQRNKGNFPGRFSGRQFSNSRSEMNVSTLELGDSALYLCASSFSWGLNTGELFFGEGSRLTVL.

The chain recombines TRBV24-1 with TRBJ2-5; the TRBD1 assignment by TCRdb is unverifiable without DNA. CDR3 size: 17 residues. Germline V gives CDR1 KGHDR, CDR2 SFDVKD. CDR3 sequence reads: CATSDLRQGGDQETQYF.

The chain joins TRBV5-8 to TRBJ2-3. Germline loops: CDR1 SGHTS, CDR2 YDEGEE. CDR3 length: 17 amino acids. CDR3 amino acids: CASSMLGSYQSEDTQYF.

The chain combines TRBV6-6 with TRBJ2-4; the TRBD1 assignment by TCRdb is unverifiable without DNA. The CDR3 runs to 12 residues. The germline CDR1 and CDR2 sequences are MNHNY and SVGAGI (reference sequence). The CDR3 reads CASSPGGDIQYF.

This rearrangement joins TRBV24-1 to TRBJ2-5; as DNA is missing, the TRBD2 call by TCRdb cannot be tested. This CDR3 is built from 15 residues. Germline CDR1 KGHDR, CDR2 SFDVKD. CDR3: CATSAPGLTGETQYF.

The chain uses TRBV5-1 and TRBJ1-6. The CDR3 runs to 13 residues. The germline gives CDR1 SGHRS, CDR2 YFSETQ. CDR3: CASSLQRNSPLHF.

This chain uses TRBV10-3 with TRBJ2-5. CDR1 and CDR2 from the germline V gene are ENHRY and SYGVKD. CDR3 length: 15 amino acids. The CDR3 protein is CAISNPTRNKETQYF.

This chain connects TRBV20-1 to TRBJ2-2; TCRdb's D call of TRBD1 is untestable without DNA. Germline CDR1 is DFQATT and CDR2 is SNEGSKA (reference sequence). The CDR3 loop spans 14 amino acids. The CDR3 loop reads CSATGPRNTGELFF.

This chain joins TRBV5-1 and TRBJ2-7. This CDR3 has 14 residues. CDR1 is SGHRS and CDR2 is YFSETQ in the germline V gene. The CDR3 sequence is CASSSWDGSYEQYF.

V gene TRBV20-1 combines with J gene TRBJ2-3. The CDR3 has 15 amino acids. In germline, CDR1 is DFQATT, CDR2 SNEGSKA (reference sequence). The CDR3 loop reads CSARDPTASTDTQYF.

The chain couples TRBV5-1 to TRBJ2-5; the TCRdb D gene call, TRBD1, has no DNA to confirm it. CDR3 size: 14 residues. From germline, CDR1 is SGHRS and CDR2 YFSETQ. CDR3 sequence reads: CASSLTGLTKTQYF.

Here the CDR3 reads CASIPGQGTGELFF. This chain connects TRBV4-1 to TRBJ2-2; the TCRdb call, TRBD1, lacks DNA for checking. The germline gives CDR1 MGHRA, CDR2 YSYEKL. CDR3 length: 14 residues.

The genes are TRBV4-1 and TRBJ2-1; TCRdb lists TRBD2, though no DNA is available to test this call. The CDR3 is 16 amino acids. Per the germline V gene, CDR1 is MGHRA and CDR2 is YSYEKL. The CDR3 reads CASSRGEENHYNEQFF.

The V gene is TRBV28, the J gene TRBJ1-4; TCRdb's D call, TRBD1, is unchecked because there is no DNA. CDR3 length: 14 amino acids. Germline lookup yields CDR1 MDHEN and CDR2 SYDVKM. The CDR3 here is CASSTRGLNEKLFF.

V and J are TRBV28 and TRBJ2-7; TCRdb calls TRBD1, which cannot be checked without DNA. There are 15 residues in the CDR3. Germline CDR1 is MDHEN and CDR2 is SYDVKM. This chain's CDR3 is CASSRTGGVTYEQYF. Drawing the rest from reference TRBV28 and TRBJ2-7, the complete variable domain is DVKVTQSSRYLVKRTGEKVFLECVQDMDHENMFWYRQDPGLGLRLIYFSYDVKMKEKGDIPEGYSVSREKKERFSLILESASTNQTSMYLCASSRTGGVTYEQYFGPGTRLTVT.

The chain carries TRBV7-2 and TRBJ2-6; the D call of TRBD1 rests on TCRdb alone, since no DNA is present to check it. The CDR3 extends over 15 amino acids. Germline V CDR1 and CDR2: SGHTA, FQGNSA. CDR3 in amino acids: CASRGGARGANVLTF.

The chain carries TRBV9 and TRBJ2-3. Germline-derived CDR1 and CDR2 are SGDLS and YYNGEE. This CDR3 is built from 13 residues. The CDR3 spells CASSVATSDTQYF.